One sample yielded the 23 T cell receptor beta chains listed below, sequenced in a study of CD8+CD57+ T cells in acquired aplastic anemia. TCR beta VDJ and CDR3 profiling used genomic DNA as template. TCRdb reprocessed the reads via MiXCR and lists one record per CDR3 protein. Of about 150,000 distinct CDR3 sequences listed, over 50% were seen once; the top ten hold 9.5% to 15%. Only patients with CD8+CD57+ cell expansion on flow cytometry were chosen for sequencing. Material for sequencing was sorted CD4+, CD8+, or CD8+CD57+ T cells (not recorded which) from PBMCs. These receptors were collected from a human donor with aplastic anemia.

A note on this clonotype: This sequence may be a read error, since a much larger clone differs from it by one base. The V and J genes are TRBV10-3 and TRBJ1-1; no reliable D call. The V end lost 3 bases, the J end lost 0 bases, and 8 bases lay between the germline ends. Germline CDR1 reads ENHRY; CDR2 reads SYGVKD. The CDR3 has 14 residues. CDR3 sequence reads: CAISELLMNTEAFF. The DNA for the CDR3 is TGTGCCATCAGTGAATTGCTCATGAACACTGAAGCTTTCTTT.

The V and J genes are TRBV19 and TRBJ1-3; tentatively, D is TRBD1 (5 bases). The germline V gene encodes CDR1 LNHDA and CDR2 SQIVND (reference sequence). This CDR3 contains 14 residues. V was shortened by 4 bases and J by 2 bases, with 9 bases between the two germline ends. CDR3 DNA sequence: TGTGCCAGTAGTACGGGGGGAACTGGAAACACCATATATTTT. This gives the protein CASSTGGTGNTIYF.

This clonotype occurred many times. This rearrangement joins TRBV7-8 to TRBJ2-3, with unresolved D. V was pared by 1 base and J by 2 bases, with 4 bases between. Germline V gives CDR1 SGHVS, CDR2 FQNEAQ. CDR3 length equals 13 residues. The CDR3 loop is CASSLDDTDTQYF. CDR3 DNA sequence: TGTGCCAGCAGCTTAGATGACACAGATACGCAGTATTTT.

The V call is TRBV9, the J call TRBJ2-2; 8 bases fit TRBD1. Germline CDR1 is SGDLS and CDR2 is YYNGEE. The V segment lost 3 bases and the J segment 2 bases; nucleotides outside the gene matches: 6. This CDR3 is 16 amino acids long. DNA of the CDR3: TGTGCCAGCAGCGAGCAGGGGGCTTCAAACACCGGGGAGCTGTTTTTT. Translation gives CASSEQGASNTGELFF.

The V call is TRBV15, the J call TRBJ2-3; 10 nucleotides line up with TRBD1. Germline V gene lookup returns CDR1 LNHNV and CDR2 YYDKDF (reference sequence). With V trimmed by 3 bases and J by 7 bases, 13 bases remained unmatched. The CDR3 totals 17 residues. This CDR3 reads CATSRRGGGTGANTQYF. The CDR3 coding sequence is TGTGCCACCAGCAGGAGGGGGGGCGGGACAGGGGCAAATACGCAGTATTTT. The full variable domain, its missing parts supplied by reference TRBV15 and TRBJ2-3, is DAMVIQNPRYQVTQFGKPVTLSCSQTLNHNVMYWYQQKSSQAPKLLFHYYDKDFNNEADTPDNFQSRRPNTSFCFLDIRSPGLGDTAMYLCATSRRGGGTGANTQYFGPGTRLTVL.

For this clonotype: A much larger clonotype is one base distant, so this may be a read error. The chain joins TRBV6-1 to TRBJ2-6; possibly TRBD1 or TRBD2 for D (5 bases each). CDR1 is MNHNS, CDR2 SASEGT, per germline. The CDR3 sequence is 15 residues long. The CDR3 spells CASSGGNSGANFLTF. For the CDR3, the DNA is TGTGCCAGCAGTGGGGGGAACTCTGGGGCCAACTTCCTGACTTTC.

V gene TRBV6-5 combines with J gene TRBJ1-2, with TRBD1 matching over 9 bases. V lost 2 bases, J lost 5 bases, and 6 bases stayed unmatched. CDR1 and CDR2 (germline): MNHEY, SVGAGI. CDR3 size: 15 residues. The CDR3 sequence is CASSYSRDRVYGYTF. The CDR3 DNA follows: TGTGCCAGCAGTTACAGCCGGGACAGGGTTTATGGCTACACCTTC.

This clonotype was detected only a few times. The V call is TRBV20-1, the J call TRBJ2-1, with a tentative D call TRBD2 (6 bases). Germline lookup yields CDR1 DFQATT and CDR2 SNEGSKA (reference sequence). Trimming removed 5 bases at V and 0 bases at J, with 8 bases between. The CDR3 length is 13 residues. The CDR3 is CSAVAVSYNEQFF. CDR3 DNA sequence: TGCAGTGCTGTAGCGGTCTCCTACAATGAGCAGTTCTTC.

This clonotype occurred many times. CDR3 amino acids: CASSPRGRRGYTF. DNA of the CDR3: TGCGCCAGCAGCCCCAGGGGCCGGCGGGGCTACACCTTC. The J gene is TRBJ1-2, the V gene TRBV4-3, with D possibly being TRBD1 (6 bases). Trimming took 4 bases from V and 8 from J, leaving 14 bases between them. Germline CDR1 LGHNA, CDR2 YSLEER. The CDR3 is 13 amino acids.

J is TRBJ1-5 and V is TRBV10-2, with D perhaps TRBD1 (6 bases). V was cut by 10 bases and J by 14 bases, with 30 bases left in between. CDR1 and CDR2 (germline): WSHSY, SAAADI. This CDR3 is 15 amino acids long. CDR3 sequence: CATQGGGLAGQIEHF. CDR3 coding DNA: TGCGCCACCCAAGGGGGGGGACTAGCGGGTCAGATTGAGCATTTT.

Only a few counts were recorded for this clonotype. The chain is built from TRBV19 and TRBJ2-5; tentative D call: TRBD1 (8 bases). Germline assignment: CDR1 LNHDA and CDR2 SQIVND (reference sequence). Trimming cost V 10 bases and J 9 bases, with 21 bases left between them. CDR3 length: 13 residues. CDR3 sequence (DNA): TGTGCCACCCAACAGGGGGGGAATCAGCCCCAGTACTTC. It encodes CATQQGGNQPQYF.

This clonotype was seen a few times. The V call is TRBV2, the J call TRBJ1-5; the D is unclear. CDR1 and CDR2 (germline): SNHLY, FYNNEI. The V end lost 6 bases, the J end lost 1 base, and 4 bases lay between the germline ends. This CDR3 spans 12 amino acids. In nucleotides, the CDR3 is TGTGCCAGCAGGCGGAGCAATCAGCCCCAGCATTTT. It yields the protein CASRRSNQPQHF.

The chain recombines TRBV29-1 with TRBJ2-3; D may correspond to TRBD1 or TRBD2 (6 bases each). Germline V gene lookup returns CDR1 SQVTM and CDR2 ANQGSEA. The CDR3 has 12 residues. V shed 6 bases and J shed 4 bases, with 11 bases lying between them. CDR3 nucleotide sequence: TGCAGCGTAGGACAGCGGGCAGATACGCAGTATTTT. Residues: CSVGQRADTQYF.

The CDR3: CASGNYNEQFF. The CDR3 region has the DNA TGTGCTAGTGGAAACTACAATGAGCAGTTCTTC. The chain carries TRBV7-7 and TRBJ2-1, with D unclear. Germline CDR1 and CDR2: SSHAT and FNYEAQ (reference sequence). CDR3 size: 11 residues.

This chain connects TRBV5-1 to TRBJ2-1; 10 bases agree with TRBD1. Per germline, CDR1 SGHRS and CDR2 YFSETQ. V shed 4 bases, J shed 2 bases, and the junction held 3 bases outside the gene matches. CDR3 length: 15 amino acids. The DNA of the CDR3 is TGCGCCAGCAGCCTGACAGGGGGCCCCTACAATGAGCAGTTCTTC. Encoded protein: CASSLTGGPYNEQFF.

V usage is TRBV29-1 and J usage is TRBJ2-5, with 10 positions matching TRBD1. Germline-derived CDR1 and CDR2 are SQVTM and ANQGSEA. This CDR3 is built from 13 residues. The CDR3: CSVGTGDGETQYF. Written as DNA, the CDR3 is TGCAGTGTAGGGACAGGGGATGGAGAGACCCAGTACTTC.

Concerning this clonotype itself: Possible read error: a much larger clone is one base away. The V gene is TRBV28, the J gene TRBJ1-3, with no clear D. Germline assignment: CDR1 MDHEN and CDR2 SYDVKM. Trimming stripped 3 bases from V and 8 bases from J, with 14 bases between. This CDR3 region has 14 residues. DNA for the CDR3: TGTGCCAGCAGTTTGGTCAGAACCGGAGACACCATATATTTT. It encodes CASSLVRTGDTIYF.

The chain joins TRBV7-9 to TRBJ2-5, with TRBD1 identical over 9 bases. The CDR3 has 16 amino acids. V trimming: 5 bases; J trimming: 5 bases; junction bases outside the gene matches: 12. Germline V gene data show CDR1 as SEHNR and CDR2 as FQNEAQ (reference sequence). CDR3 bases: TGTGCCAGCAGCCCTGGGACAGGGAGCTCCTACGAGACCCAGTACTTC. Residues: CASSPGTGSSYETQYF.

This clonotype was picked up one time. The gene calls are TRBV20-1 and TRBJ2-7, with TRBD1 identical over 9 bases. The germline V gene encodes CDR1 DFQATT and CDR2 SNEGSKA (reference sequence). The CDR3 sequence is 15 residues long. With V trimmed by 1 base and J by 0 bases, 4 bases remained unmatched. The CDR3 sequence is CSARVGTGPSYEQYF. The CDR3, as DNA: TGCAGTGCTAGAGTCGGGACAGGGCCCTCCTACGAGCAGTACTTC.

V usage is TRBV11-1 and J usage is TRBJ1-5, with D perhaps TRBD1 (5 bases). The CDR3 covers 16 residues. Deletions cut 1 base from V and 4 bases from J, with 14 bases between. Germline V gene data show CDR1 as SGHAT and CDR2 as FQDESV (reference sequence). CDR3 in DNA: TGTGCCAGCAGCTTAGTCGGGGACGGAGGTAATCAGCCCCAGCATTTT. Translated, it gives CASSLVGDGGNQPQHF.

This sequence joins TRBV5-1 and TRBJ2-7, with TRBD2 matching 8 bases. Germline V gene lookup returns CDR1 SGHRS and CDR2 YFSETQ. V gave up 2 bases and J gave up 5 bases; unmatched junction bases: 6. This CDR3 contains 14 residues. CDR3 sequence: CASSFSGGRNEQYF. The CDR3 coding sequence is TGCGCCAGCAGCTTTTCGGGAGGGCGGAACGAGCAGTACTTC.

In its sample, this clonotype was seen many times. The chain carries TRBV2 and TRBJ2-1; 9 bases match TRBD1. Germline loops: CDR1 SNHLY, CDR2 FYNNEI. V trimming: 6 bases; J trimming: 9 bases; junction bases outside the gene matches: 9. This CDR3 has 14 residues. The CDR3 spells CASSHRDREGEQFF. The DNA for the CDR3 is TGTGCCAGCAGCCACCGGGACAGGGAGGGTGAGCAGTTCTTC. Full variable domain (rest looked up from reference TRBV2 and TRBJ2-1): EPEVTQTPSHQVTQMGQEVILRCVPISNHLYFYWYRQILGQKVEFLVSFYNNEISEKSEIFDDQFSVERPDGSNFTLKIRSTKLEDSAMYFCASSHRDREGEQFFGPGTRLTVL.

This rearrangement joins TRBV19 to TRBJ1-5; D ambiguous. V dropped 5 bases and J dropped 1 base, with 12 bases sitting between them. This CDR3 spans 15 amino acids. Germline CDR1 LNHDA, CDR2 SQIVND (reference sequence). This CDR3 reads CASSPDTTSNQPQHF. CDR3 bases: TGTGCCAGTAGTCCAGATACTACAAGCAATCAGCCCCAGCATTTT. The full variable domain, rest sourced from reference TRBV19 and TRBJ1-5, is DGGITQSPKYLFRKEGQNVTLSCEQNLNHDAMYWYRQDPGQGLRLIYYSQIVNDFQKGDIAEGYSVSREKKESFPLTVTSAQKNPTAFYLCASSPDTTSNQPQHFGDGTRLSIL.